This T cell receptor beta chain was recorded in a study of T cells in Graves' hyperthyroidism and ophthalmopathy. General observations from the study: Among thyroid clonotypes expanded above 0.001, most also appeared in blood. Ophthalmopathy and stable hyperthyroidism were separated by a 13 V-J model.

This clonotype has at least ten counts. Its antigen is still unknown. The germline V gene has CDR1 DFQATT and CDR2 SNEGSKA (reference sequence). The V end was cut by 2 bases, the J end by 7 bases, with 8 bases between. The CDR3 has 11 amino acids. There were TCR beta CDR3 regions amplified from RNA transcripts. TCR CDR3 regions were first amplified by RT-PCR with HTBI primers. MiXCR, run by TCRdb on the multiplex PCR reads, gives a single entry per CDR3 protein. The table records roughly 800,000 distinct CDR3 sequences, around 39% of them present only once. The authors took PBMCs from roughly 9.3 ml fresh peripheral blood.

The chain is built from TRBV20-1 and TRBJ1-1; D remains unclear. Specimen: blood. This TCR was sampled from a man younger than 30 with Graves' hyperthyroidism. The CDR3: CSARRGYEAFF. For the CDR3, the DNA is TGCAGTGCTAGACGGGGTTATGAAGCTTTCTTT.